These 17 T cell receptor beta chains originate from one sample sequenced in a study of regulatory T cells in long-lasting Graves disease. Building the TCR beta libraries relied on iRepertoire HTBI primers, and CDR3 regions underwent Arm-PCR. TCRdb analysed the multiplex PCR reads with MiXCR anew, one entry per CDR3 protein. The top ten hold 56% of the sample, which has 310,000 or so distinct CDR3 sequences, approximately 20% seen once. Stated time point: persistent/refractory GD, antithyroid drugs over 5 years with positive TRAb. Extracted RNA from PBMCs served as the source of the TCR library. Sequencing was performed on peripheral blood mononuclear cells (PBMCs), taken when the disease was refractory, from a patient treated with antithyroid drugs. The receptor set was obtained from a female donor with Graves disease.

Points on this clonotype: This may arise from a read error, as a much more abundant clone is one base away. The V gene is TRBV9, the J gene TRBJ2-5; 7 nucleotides agree with TRBD1. Germline lookup yields CDR1 SGDLS and CDR2 YYNGEE. The CDR3 sequence is 14 residues long. In DNA form, the CDR3 reads TGTGCCAGCAGTGAGGGACAGCTCCAAGAGACCCAGTGCTTC. Protein: CASSEGQLQETQCF.

Only a few counts were recorded for this clonotype. This chain uses TRBV20-1 with TRBJ2-5; possible D gene TRBD2, 7 bases. The length of the CDR3 is 12 residues. Trimming left V 5 bases short and J 1 base short, with 8 bases between. Per germline, CDR1 DFQATT and CDR2 SNEGSKA (reference sequence). The CDR3 protein is CSAGGAQETQYF. The CDR3 DNA reads TGCAGTGCTGGGGGGGCCCAAGAGACCCAGTACTTC.

This clonotype appeared many times. V gene TRBV13 combines with J gene TRBJ2-5, with 10 bases fitting TRBD1. The J segment lost 6 bases and the V segment lost 3 bases, leaving 1 base of the junction unmatched. This CDR3 has 13 amino acids. Germline assignment: CDR1 PRHDT and CDR2 FYEKMQ (reference sequence). CDR3: CASSLTGGQTQYF. CDR3 coding DNA: TGTGCCAGCAGCTTGACAGGGGGCCAGACCCAGTACTTC. The full variable domain, its missing parts supplied by reference TRBV13 and TRBJ2-5, is AAGVIQSPRHLIKEKRETATLKCYPIPRHDTVYWYQQGPGQDPQFLISFYEKMQSDKGSIPDRFSAQQFSDYHSELNMSSLELGDSALYFCASSLTGGQTQYFGPGTRLLVL.

The chain combines TRBV6-2 or TRBV6-3 with TRBJ1-5; D possibly corresponds to TRBD1 (6 bases). The CDR3 sequence is 14 residues long. Germline V gene lookup returns CDR1 MNHEY and CDR2 SVGEGT. Trimming cost V 8 bases and J 5 bases, with 16 bases left between them. The CDR3 sequence: CASDPQGSDQPQHF. DNA of the CDR3: TGTGCCAGCGACCCACAGGGTTCGGATCAGCCCCAGCATTTT.

This clonotype was counted ten times or more. The chain is built from TRBV7-8 and TRBJ2-7; 8 nucleotides match TRBD2. CDR1 and CDR2 from the germline V gene are SGHVS and FQNEAQ. The CDR3 is 16 residues long. The V segment lost 5 bases and the J segment 4 bases; nucleotides outside the gene matches: 13. CDR3 residues: CASSLAGSGRPYEQYF. In DNA form, the CDR3 reads TGTGCCAGCAGCCTCGCGGGGAGCGGGAGACCGTACGAGCAGTACTTC.

Concerning this clonotype itself: A read error may be the cause here, since a much bigger clone is one base away. The chain is built from TRBV20-1 and TRBJ2-7; 7 bases are a match to TRBD1. This CDR3 contains 16 residues. Germline V CDR1 and CDR2: DFQATT, SNEGSKA (reference sequence). J gave up 2 bases and V 5 bases, and 15 bases lay outside the gene matches. The CDR3 is CSAGSETGTEAYEQYF. CDR3 nucleotide sequence: TGCAGTGCTGGATCGGAGACCGGGACAGAGGCCTACGAGCAGTACTTC.

The chain combines TRBV24-1 with TRBJ2-7, with D maybe TRBD1 (5 bases). Germline CDR1 and CDR2: KGHDR and SFDVKD. Trimming took 9 bases from V and 5 from J, leaving 16 bases between them. This CDR3 has 13 amino acids. The CDR3 region is CATPGRVVDEQYF. The CDR3 bases are TGTGCCACCCCAGGCAGGGTAGTGGACGAGCAGTACTTC.

A few counts support this clonotype. The chain couples TRBV27 to TRBJ1-5; D possibly corresponds to TRBD1 (6 bases). V was shortened by 8 bases and J by 6 bases, with 17 bases between the two germline ends. Germline assignment: CDR1 MNHEY and CDR2 SMNVEV (reference sequence). The length of the CDR3 is 14 residues. The CDR3 DNA follows: TGTGCCAGCGGGGGGCGGGGGGTCACTCAGCCCCAGCATTTT. Translation: CASGGRGVTQPQHF.

Only a few counts were recorded for this clonotype. The chain uses TRBV4-3 and TRBJ2-7; no definite D call. There are 15 residues in the CDR3. CDR1 is LGHNA and CDR2 is YSLEER in the germline V gene. The V gene lost 1 base and the J gene lost 3 bases, with 13 bases spanning the gap. CDR3: CASSQVTGNLYEQYF. The CDR3 nucleotides are TGCGCCAGCAGCCAAGTTACCGGAAACCTCTACGAGCAGTACTTC.

The table lists this clonotype with a few counts. The chain uses TRBV27 and TRBJ2-7; 9 bases are shared with TRBD2. J lost 5 bases, V lost 2 bases, and 7 bases had no gene match. Germline V gene lookup returns CDR1 MNHEY and CDR2 SMNVEV (reference sequence). This CDR3 is built from 15 residues. The CDR3 nucleotides are TGTGCCAGCAGTTTAATTGCGGGAGGGCCCAACGAGCAGTACTTC. It is translated as CASSLIAGGPNEQYF.

At least ten counts were recorded for this clonotype. The chain joins TRBV28 to TRBJ1-4; D gene unclear. Per germline, CDR1 MDHEN and CDR2 SYDVKM. The ends were cut back, 6 bases at V and 3 bases at J, with 11 bases in the middle. CDR3 length: 14 residues. CDR3 sequence: CASRSTQSNEKLFF. CDR3 nucleotides: TGTGCCAGCAGATCGACCCAATCTAATGAAAAACTGTTTTTT.

In its sample, this clonotype was seen many times. V is TRBV6-1 and J is TRBJ1-2, with a weak D call TRBD1 (5 bases). The germline V gene has CDR1 MNHNS and CDR2 SASEGT. This CDR3 contains 14 residues. V was cut by 6 bases and J by 5 bases, with 16 bases left in between. The CDR3, as DNA: TGTGCCAGCAGCGACAGTGCCAGATTGTATGGCTACACCTTC. It encodes CASSDSARLYGYTF.

At least ten counts were recorded for this clonotype. The chain recombines TRBV28 with TRBJ2-7; TRBD2 agrees at 8 bases. V lost 4 bases, J lost 3 bases, and 8 bases stayed unmatched. The CDR3 spans 15 residues. CDR1 and CDR2 (germline): MDHEN, SYDVKM. CDR3 loop: CASSSREDVIYEQYF. In DNA form, the CDR3 reads TGTGCCAGCAGTTCGCGGGAGGACGTAATCTACGAGCAGTACTTC.

This clonotype appeared many times. The V and J genes are TRBV20-1 and TRBJ2-7, with 7 bases aligning to TRBD2. This CDR3 is 15 amino acids long. J lost 0 bases, V lost 3 bases, and 8 bases had no gene match. Germline-derived CDR1 and CDR2 are DFQATT and SNEGSKA (reference sequence). CDR3 DNA: TGCAGTGCTAGTTCCACTAGCGTGAGCTCCTACGAGCAGTACTTC. Its translation: CSASSTSVSSYEQYF.

This clonotype was counted at least ten times. The V call is TRBV6-2 or TRBV6-3, the J call TRBJ2-1; a weak D match, TRBD2 (7 bases). The V gene lost 2 bases and the J gene lost 4 bases, with 18 bases spanning the gap. The CDR3 totals 17 residues. Germline loops: CDR1 MNHEY, CDR2 SVGEGT. CDR3 residues: CASSYVTGGPGYNEQFF. For the CDR3, the DNA is TGTGCCAGCAGTTACGTTACGGGGGGCCCTGGGTACAATGAGCAGTTCTTC.

The table lists this clonotype with many counts. This chain connects TRBV20-1 to TRBJ1-1; D not certain. CDR1 is DFQATT and CDR2 is SNEGSKA in the germline V gene (reference sequence). V was trimmed by 6 bases and J by 1 base, leaving 9 bases between them. The CDR3 is 12 residues long. CDR3 protein: CSASSENTEAFF. In DNA, the CDR3 is TGCAGTGCGTCCTCGGAGAACACTGAAGCTTTCTTT.

V gene TRBV4-1 combines with J gene TRBJ1-1; the match to TRBD1 covers 7 bases. V lost 4 bases and J lost 0; bases outside the gene matches: 8. In germline, CDR1 is MGHRA, CDR2 YSYEKL. The CDR3 totals 16 residues. CDR3 amino acids: CASSPRQGTMNTEAFF. The CDR3 DNA reads TGCGCCAGCAGCCCCCGACAGGGAACTATGAACACTGAAGCTTTCTTT.